The entry below gives a single TCR beta chain sequence along with its context. The antigen is undetermined. Repertoires were generated with immunoSEQ multiplex PCR, while TCRdb's copy carries only in-frame clones and drops some. The sample lists 150,000 or so clones, more than 75% occurring once. This specimen belongs to a study of T cell responses to AZD1222 COVID-19 vaccine. Losses at the gene ends were 6 bases for V and 3 bases for J; bases not matched to a gene: 17. This CDR3 comprises 18 residues. Germline CDR1 and CDR2: LGHDT and YNNKEL (reference sequence). Notes on the study in general: Possibly, clonal diversity was underestimated; donors were largely white British and included more females. Spike-specific TCR repertoires showed rising breadth and depth after two AZD1222 doses.

V and J are TRBV3-1 (or the pseudogene TRBV3-2) and TRBJ2-3, with 8 bases identical to TRBD2. Sequenced here: peripheral blood, sampled on day 0 of AZD1222 vaccination. The TCR was taken from an adult in good health. CDR3 sequence reads: CASRPAPDSGKGTDTQYF. CDR3 sequence (DNA): TGTGCCAGCAGGCCGGCGCCGGATAGCGGGAAAGGTACAGATACGCAGTATTTT.